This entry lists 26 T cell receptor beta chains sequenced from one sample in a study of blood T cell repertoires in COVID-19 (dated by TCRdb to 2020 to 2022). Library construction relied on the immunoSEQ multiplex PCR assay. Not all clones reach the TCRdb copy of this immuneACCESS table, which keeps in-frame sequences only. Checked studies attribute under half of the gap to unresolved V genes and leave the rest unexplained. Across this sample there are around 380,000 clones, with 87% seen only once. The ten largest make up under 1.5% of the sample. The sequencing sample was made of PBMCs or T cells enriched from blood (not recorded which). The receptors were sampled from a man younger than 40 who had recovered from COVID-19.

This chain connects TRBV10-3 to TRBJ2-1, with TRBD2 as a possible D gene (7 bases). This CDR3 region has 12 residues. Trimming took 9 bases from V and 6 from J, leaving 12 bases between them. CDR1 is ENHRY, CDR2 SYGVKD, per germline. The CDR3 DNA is TGTGCCATGGGGGGGGCCTCCAATGAGCAGTTCTTC. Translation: CAMGGASNEQFF.

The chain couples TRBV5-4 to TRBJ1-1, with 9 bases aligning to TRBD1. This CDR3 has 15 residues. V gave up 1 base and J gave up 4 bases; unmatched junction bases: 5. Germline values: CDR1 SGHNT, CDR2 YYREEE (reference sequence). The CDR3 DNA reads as TGTGCCAGCAGCTTGCCCACGACAGGGGGCACTGAAGCTTTCTTT. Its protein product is CASSLPTTGGTEAFF. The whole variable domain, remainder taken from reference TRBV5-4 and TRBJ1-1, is ETGVTQSPTHLIKTRGQQVTLRCSSQSGHNTVSWYQQALGQGPQFIFQYYREEENGRGNFPPRFSGLQFPNYSSELNVNALELDDSALYLCASSLPTTGGTEAFFGQGTRLTVV.

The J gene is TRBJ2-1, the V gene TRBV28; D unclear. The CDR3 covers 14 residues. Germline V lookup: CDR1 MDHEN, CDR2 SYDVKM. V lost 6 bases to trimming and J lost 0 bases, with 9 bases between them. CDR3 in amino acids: CASSPRSSYNEQFF. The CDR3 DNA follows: TGTGCCAGCAGCCCTCGGAGCTCCTACAATGAGCAGTTCTTC. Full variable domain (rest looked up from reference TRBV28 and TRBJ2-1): DVKVTQSSRYLVKRTGEKVFLECVQDMDHENMFWYRQDPGLGLRLIYFSYDVKMKEKGDIPEGYSVSREKKERFSLILESASTNQTSMYLCASSPRSSYNEQFFGPGTRLTVL.

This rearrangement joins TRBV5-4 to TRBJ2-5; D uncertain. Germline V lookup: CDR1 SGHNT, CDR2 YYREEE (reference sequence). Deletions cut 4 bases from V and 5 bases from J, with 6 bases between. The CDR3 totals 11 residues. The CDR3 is CASSLLETQYF. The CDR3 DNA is TGTGCCAGCAGCCTTCTGGAGACCCAGTACTTC. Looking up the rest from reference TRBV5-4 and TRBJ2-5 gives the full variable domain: ETGVTQSPTHLIKTRGQQVTLRCSSQSGHNTVSWYQQALGQGPQFIFQYYREEENGRGNFPPRFSGLQFPNYSSELNVNALELDDSALYLCASSLLETQYFGPGTRLLVL.

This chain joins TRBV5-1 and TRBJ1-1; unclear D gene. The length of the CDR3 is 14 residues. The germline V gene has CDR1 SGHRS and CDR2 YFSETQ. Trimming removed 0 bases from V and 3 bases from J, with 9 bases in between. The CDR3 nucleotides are TGCGCCAGCAGCTTGGCCGTCGGAGACACTGAAGCTTTCTTT. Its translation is CASSLAVGDTEAFF. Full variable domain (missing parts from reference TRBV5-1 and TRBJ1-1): KAGVTQTPRYLIKTRGQQVTLSCSPISGHRSVSWYQQTPGQGLQFLFEYFSETQRNKGNFPGRFSGRQFSNSRSEMNVSTLELGDSALYLCASSLAVGDTEAFFGQGTRLTVV.

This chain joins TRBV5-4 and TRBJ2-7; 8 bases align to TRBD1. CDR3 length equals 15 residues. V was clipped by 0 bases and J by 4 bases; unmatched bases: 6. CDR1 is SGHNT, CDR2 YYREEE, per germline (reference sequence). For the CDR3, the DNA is TGTGCCAGCAGCTTGGTGCAGGGGGCCGTTTACGAGCAGTACTTC. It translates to CASSLVQGAVYEQYF.

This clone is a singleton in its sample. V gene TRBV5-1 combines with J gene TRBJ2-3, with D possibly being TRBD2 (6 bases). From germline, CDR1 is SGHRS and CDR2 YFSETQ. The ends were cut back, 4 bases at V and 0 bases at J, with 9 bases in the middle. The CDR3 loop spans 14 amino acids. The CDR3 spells CASSPGGSTDTQYF. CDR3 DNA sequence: TGCGCCAGCAGCCCCGGGGGAAGCACAGATACGCAGTATTTT.

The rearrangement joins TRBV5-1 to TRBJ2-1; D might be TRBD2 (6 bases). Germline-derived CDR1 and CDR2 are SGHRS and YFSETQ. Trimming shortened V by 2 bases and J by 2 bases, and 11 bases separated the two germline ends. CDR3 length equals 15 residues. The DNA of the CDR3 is TGCGCCAGCAGCTTAGGGACTTCCGCCTACAATGAGCAGTTCTTC. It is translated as CASSLGTSAYNEQFF.

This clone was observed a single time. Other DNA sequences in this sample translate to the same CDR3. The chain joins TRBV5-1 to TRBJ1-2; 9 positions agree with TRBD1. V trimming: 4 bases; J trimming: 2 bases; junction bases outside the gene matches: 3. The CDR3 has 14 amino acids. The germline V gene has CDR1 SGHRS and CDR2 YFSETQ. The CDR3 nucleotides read TGCGCCAGCAGCGGGGGACAGGGAAACTATGGCTACACCTTC. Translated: CASSGGQGNYGYTF.

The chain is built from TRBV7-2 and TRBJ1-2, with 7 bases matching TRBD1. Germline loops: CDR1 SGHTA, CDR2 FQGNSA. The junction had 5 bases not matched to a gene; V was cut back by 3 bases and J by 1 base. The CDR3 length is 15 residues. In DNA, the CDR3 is TGTGCCAGCAGCTTCCGGGACAGTTTTAACTATGGCTACACCTTC. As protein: CASSFRDSFNYGYTF.

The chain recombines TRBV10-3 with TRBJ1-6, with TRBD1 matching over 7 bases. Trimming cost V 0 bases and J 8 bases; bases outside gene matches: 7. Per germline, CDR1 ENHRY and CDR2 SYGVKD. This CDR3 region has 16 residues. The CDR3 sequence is CAISESGQVMDSPLHF. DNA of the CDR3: TGTGCCATCAGTGAGTCAGGACAGGTTATGGATTCACCCCTCCACTTT.

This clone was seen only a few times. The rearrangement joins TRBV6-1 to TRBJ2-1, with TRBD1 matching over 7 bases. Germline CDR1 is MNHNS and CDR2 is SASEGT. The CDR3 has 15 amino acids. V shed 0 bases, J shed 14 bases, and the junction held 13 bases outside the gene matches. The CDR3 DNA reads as TGTGCCAGCAGTGAAGCCCTAAATCACAGGGGACCCAAGTTCTTC. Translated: CASSEALNHRGPKFF.

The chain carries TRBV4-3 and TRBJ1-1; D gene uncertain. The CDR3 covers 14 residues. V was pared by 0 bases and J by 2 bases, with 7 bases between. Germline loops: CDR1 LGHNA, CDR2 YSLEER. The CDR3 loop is CASSQDISNTEAFF. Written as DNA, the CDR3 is TGCGCCAGCAGCCAAGACATTTCCAACACTGAAGCTTTCTTT.

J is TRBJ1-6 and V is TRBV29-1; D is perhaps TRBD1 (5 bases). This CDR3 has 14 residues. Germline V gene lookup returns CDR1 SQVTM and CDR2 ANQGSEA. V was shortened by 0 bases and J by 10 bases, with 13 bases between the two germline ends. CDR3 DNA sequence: TGCAGCGTTGAAGATGGCGGAGCAGGGTCACCCCTCCACTTT. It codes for CSVEDGGAGSPLHF.

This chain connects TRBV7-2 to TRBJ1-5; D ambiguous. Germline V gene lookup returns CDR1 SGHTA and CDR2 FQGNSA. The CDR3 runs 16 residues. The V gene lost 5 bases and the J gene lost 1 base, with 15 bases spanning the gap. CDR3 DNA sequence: TGTGCCAGCAGCCTAGGGTGGGCCCGCAGCAATCAGCCCCAGCATTTT. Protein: CASSLGWARSNQPQHF.

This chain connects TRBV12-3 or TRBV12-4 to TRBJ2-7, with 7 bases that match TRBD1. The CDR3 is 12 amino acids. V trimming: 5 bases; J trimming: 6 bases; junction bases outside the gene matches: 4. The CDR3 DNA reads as TGTGCCAGCAGTGGGGACAGAGGCGAGCAGTACTTC. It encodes CASSGDRGEQYF.

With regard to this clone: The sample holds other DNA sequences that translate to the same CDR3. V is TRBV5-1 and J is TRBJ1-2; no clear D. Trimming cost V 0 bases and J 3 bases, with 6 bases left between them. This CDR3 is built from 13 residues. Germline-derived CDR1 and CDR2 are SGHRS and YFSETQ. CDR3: CASSLGGDYGYTF. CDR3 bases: TGCGCCAGCAGCTTGGGGGGAGACTATGGCTACACCTTC.

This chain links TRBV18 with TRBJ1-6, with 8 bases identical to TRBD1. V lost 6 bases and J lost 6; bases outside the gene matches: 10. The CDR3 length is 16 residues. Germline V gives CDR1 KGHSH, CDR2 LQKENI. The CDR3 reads CASSHQGQGANSPLHF. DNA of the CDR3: TGTGCCAGCTCCCACCAAGGACAGGGTGCTAATTCACCCCTCCACTTT.

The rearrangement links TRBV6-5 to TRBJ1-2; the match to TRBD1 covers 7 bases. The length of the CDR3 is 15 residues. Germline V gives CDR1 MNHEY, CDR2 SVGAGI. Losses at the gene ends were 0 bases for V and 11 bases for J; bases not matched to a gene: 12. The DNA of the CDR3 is TGTGCCAGCAGTTACTCGACAATGAAGACAGGGAGTTACACCTTC. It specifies CASSYSTMKTGSYTF.

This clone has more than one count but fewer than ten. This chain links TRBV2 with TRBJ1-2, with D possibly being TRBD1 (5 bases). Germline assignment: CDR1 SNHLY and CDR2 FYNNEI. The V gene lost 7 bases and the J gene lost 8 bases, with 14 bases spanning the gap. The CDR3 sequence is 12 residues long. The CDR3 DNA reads TGTGCCAGCACTACAGGTTCTCGGGGCTACACCTTC. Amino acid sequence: CASTTGSRGYTF. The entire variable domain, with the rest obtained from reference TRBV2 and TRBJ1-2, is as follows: EPEVTQTPSHQVTQMGQEVILRCVPISNHLYFYWYRQILGQKVEFLVSFYNNEISEKSEIFDDQFSVERPDGSNFTLKIRSTKLEDSAMYFCASTTGSRGYTFGSGTRLTVV.

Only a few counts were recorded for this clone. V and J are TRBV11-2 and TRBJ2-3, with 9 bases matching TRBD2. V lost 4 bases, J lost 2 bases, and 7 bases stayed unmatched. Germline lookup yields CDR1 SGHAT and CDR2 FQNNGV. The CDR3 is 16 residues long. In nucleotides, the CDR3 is TGTGCCAGCAGCTCACAGCGGGGGGCCCTCACAGATACGCAGTATTTT. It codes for CASSSQRGALTDTQYF.

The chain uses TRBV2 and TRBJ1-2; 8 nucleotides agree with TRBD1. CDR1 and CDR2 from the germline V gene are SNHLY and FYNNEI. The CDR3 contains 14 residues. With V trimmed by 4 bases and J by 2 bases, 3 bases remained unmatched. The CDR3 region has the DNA TGTGCCAGCAGTGCTACAGGGGGGAACTATGGCTACACCTTC. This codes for CASSATGGNYGYTF.

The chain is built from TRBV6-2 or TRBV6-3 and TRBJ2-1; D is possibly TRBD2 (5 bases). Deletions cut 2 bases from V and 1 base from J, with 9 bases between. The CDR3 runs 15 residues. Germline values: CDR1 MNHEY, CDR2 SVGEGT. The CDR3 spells CASSYEAGSYNEQFF. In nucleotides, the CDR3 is TGTGCCAGCAGTTACGAGGCGGGTTCCTACAATGAGCAGTTCTTC.

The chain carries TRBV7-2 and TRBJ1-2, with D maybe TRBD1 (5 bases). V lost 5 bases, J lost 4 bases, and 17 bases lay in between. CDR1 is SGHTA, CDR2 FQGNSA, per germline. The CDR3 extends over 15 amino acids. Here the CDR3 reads CASSPDRGGIYGYTF. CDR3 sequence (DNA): TGTGCCAGCAGCCCCGATCGGGGGGGTATCTATGGCTACACCTTC.

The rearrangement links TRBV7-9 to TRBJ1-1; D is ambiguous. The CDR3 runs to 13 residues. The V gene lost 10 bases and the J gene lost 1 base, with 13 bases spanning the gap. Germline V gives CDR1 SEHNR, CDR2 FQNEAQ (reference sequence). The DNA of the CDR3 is TGTGCCAACCGTGATTCCGGGAACACTGAAGCTTTCTTT. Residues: CANRDSGNTEAFF.

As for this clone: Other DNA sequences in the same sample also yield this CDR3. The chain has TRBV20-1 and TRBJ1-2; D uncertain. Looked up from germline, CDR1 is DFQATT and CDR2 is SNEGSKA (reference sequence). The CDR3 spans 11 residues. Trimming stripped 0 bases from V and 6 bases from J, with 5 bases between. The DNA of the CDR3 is TGCAGTGCTAGAGATTTAGATGGCTACACCTTC. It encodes CSARDLDGYTF.